The 18 T cell receptor beta chains reported below all come from one sample, sequenced in a study of cytomegalovirus exposure and HLA in healthy donors. The method was immunoSEQ multiplex PCR; TCRdb's version includes in-frame clones alone and lacks a portion of them. The sample holds about 71,000 clones, roughly 93% seen once. The sample consisted of PBMCs. Receptor source: a woman in her late teens or twenties in good health and CMV-seronegative.

This chain joins TRBV9 and TRBJ2-6; D ambiguous. Trimming left V 2 bases short and J 0 bases short, with 9 bases between. CDR1 is SGDLS, CDR2 YYNGEE, per germline. CDR3 length: 16 residues. CDR3 region: CASSVGARSGANVLTF. DNA of the CDR3: TGTGCCAGCAGCGTCGGAGCCCGCTCTGGGGCCAACGTCCTGACTTTC.

J is TRBJ2-2 and V is TRBV4-1; D is unclear. The CDR3 is made up of 12 amino acids. V was trimmed by 11 bases and J by 5 bases, leaving 12 bases between them. In germline, CDR1 is MGHRA, CDR2 YSYEKL. This CDR3 is CAGGLDTGELFF. The CDR3 DNA reads TGCGCCGGTGGGCTGGATACCGGGGAGCTGTTTTTT.

The chain recombines TRBV19 with TRBJ2-7; D possibly corresponds to TRBD2 (5 bases). The CDR3 loop spans 13 amino acids. V lost 7 bases to trimming and J lost 3 bases, with 13 bases between them. From germline, CDR1 is LNHDA and CDR2 SQIVND (reference sequence). The CDR3 protein is CASTSGDLYEQYF. In nucleotides, the CDR3 is TGTGCCAGTACGAGCGGAGACCTCTACGAGCAGTACTTC.

The chain has TRBV7-3 and TRBJ1-1; D not certain. There are 14 residues in the CDR3. CDR1 and CDR2 (germline): SGHTA, FQGTGA. Trimming stripped 0 bases from V and 3 bases from J, with 8 bases between. CDR3 loop: CASSLTAGYTEAFF. CDR3 sequence (DNA): TGTGCCAGCAGCTTAACGGCAGGTTACACTGAAGCTTTCTTT.

This rearrangement joins TRBV7-7 to TRBJ2-1; the D gene is possibly TRBD1 (6 bases). CDR3 length equals 14 residues. The germline V gene encodes CDR1 SSHAT and CDR2 FNYEAQ (reference sequence). The V end lost 1 base, the J end lost 8 bases, and 12 bases lay between the germline ends. For the CDR3, the DNA is TGTGCCAGCAGCTTAGGTGGGGGCCTCGATGAGCAGTTCTTC. It codes for CASSLGGGLDEQFF.

The chain has TRBV9 and TRBJ2-2; 9 nucleotides agree with TRBD2. Germline CDR1 and CDR2: SGDLS and YYNGEE. CDR3 length: 16 residues. Trimming took 0 bases from V and 7 from J; bases not matched to a gene: 7. CDR3 sequence: CASSVEAGGPIGELFF. CDR3 nucleotides: TGTGCCAGCAGCGTAGAGGCGGGAGGGCCGATCGGGGAGCTGTTTTTT.

The chain employs TRBV6-4 and TRBJ2-3; TRBD1 is a possible D gene (7 bases). CDR1 is MRHNA, CDR2 SNTAGT, per germline. CDR3 size: 14 residues. V was clipped by 6 bases and J by 4 bases, with 14 bases between them. The DNA of the CDR3 is TGTGCCAGCAGCGCGCAGGGGGACTCAGATACGCAGTATTTT. This translates into CASSAQGDSDTQYF.

This chain links TRBV5-1 with TRBJ2-3, with 8 positions matching TRBD1. With V trimmed by 1 base and J by 1 base, 2 bases remained unmatched. The germline CDR1 and CDR2 sequences are SGHRS and YFSETQ. This CDR3 spans 15 amino acids. CDR3 in amino acids: CASSLQGARTDTQYF. The CDR3 coding sequence is TGCGCCAGCAGCTTGCAGGGGGCCCGCACAGATACGCAGTATTTT.

The chain has TRBV28 and TRBJ1-5, with D perhaps TRBD1 (6 bases). Trimming removed 2 bases from V and 5 bases from J, with 10 bases in between. Germline CDR1 is MDHEN and CDR2 is SYDVKM. This CDR3 region has 14 residues. The CDR3 nucleotides are TGTGCCAGCAGTTTACGACAGGTGGATCAGCCCCAGCATTTT. It specifies CASSLRQVDQPQHF.

The chain couples TRBV7-9 to TRBJ2-5; D may be TRBD2 (5 bases). Trimming removed 4 bases at V and 5 bases at J, with 14 bases between. The CDR3 consists of 14 residues. The V gene's germline CDR1 is SEHNR and CDR2 FQNEAQ (reference sequence). CDR3 bases: TGTGCCAGCAGCTCCTCGGGGTCTCGGGAGACCCAGTACTTC. This gives the protein CASSSSGSRETQYF. Variable domain in full (rest from reference TRBV7-9 and TRBJ2-5): DTGVSQNPRHKITKRGQNVTFRCDPISEHNRLYWYRQTLGQGPEFLTYFQNEAQLEKSRLLSDRFSAERPKGSFSTLEIQRTEQGDSAMYLCASSSSGSRETQYFGPGTRLLVL.

This clone was detected only a few times. V is TRBV28 and J is TRBJ2-2, with 9 bases aligning to TRBD1. The CDR3 is 17 residues long. V dropped 3 bases and J dropped 2; count of bases not matched to a gene: 7. The germline CDR1 and CDR2 sequences are MDHEN and SYDVKM. The CDR3 DNA reads TGTGCCAGCAGTTTTCCCCGGACAGGGGTCAACACCGGGGAGCTGTTTTTT. As protein: CASSFPRTGVNTGELFF.

A single count supports this clone. V and J are TRBV27 and TRBJ1-1; a weak D match, TRBD1 (5 bases). V lost 7 bases to trimming and J lost 5 bases, with 11 bases between them. Per germline, CDR1 MNHEY and CDR2 SMNVEV (reference sequence). The CDR3 length is 12 residues. This chain's CDR3 is CASTSGGTEAFF. The CDR3 DNA reads TGTGCCAGCACCTCTGGGGGGACTGAAGCTTTCTTT.

The chain carries TRBV7-9 and TRBJ2-3; D may be TRBD2 (5 bases). V gave up 7 bases and J gave up 2 bases, with 16 bases separating them. This CDR3 region has 15 residues. The germline CDR1 and CDR2 sequences are SEHNR and FQNEAQ (reference sequence). The CDR3 bases are TGTGCCAGCACCCCACGGGAATTTGACACAGATACGCAGTATTTT. Its protein is CASTPREFDTDTQYF.

This chain uses TRBV9 with TRBJ1-2; no firm D call. Per the germline V gene, CDR1 is SGDLS and CDR2 is YYNGEE. The CDR3 loop spans 15 amino acids. V dropped 1 base and J dropped 3 bases, with 13 bases sitting between them. CDR3 protein: CASSVSISTDYGYTF. CDR3 bases: TGTGCCAGCAGCGTATCTATCTCGACTGACTATGGCTACACCTTC.

A single count supports this clone. The V gene is TRBV7-9, the J gene TRBJ2-3; D not certain. The CDR3 has 13 amino acids. Germline values: CDR1 SEHNR, CDR2 FQNEAQ (reference sequence). V lost 3 bases and J lost 6, with 10 bases in between. CDR3 sequence (DNA): TGTGCCAGCAGCTTGTCCTACTCGGATACGCAGTATTTT. Translating it yields CASSLSYSDTQYF.

This chain links TRBV7-9 with TRBJ2-3, with 7 positions matching TRBD2. With 5 bases clipped from V and 3 bases from J, the junction kept 5 bases outside the gene matches. Germline-derived CDR1 and CDR2 are SEHNR and FQNEAQ (reference sequence). CDR3 size: 14 residues. The CDR3 DNA follows: TGTGCCAGCAGCCGAGCGGGGAGGACAGATACGCAGTATTTT. Translated, it gives CASSRAGRTDTQYF. Full variable domain (missing parts from reference TRBV7-9 and TRBJ2-3): DTGVSQNPRHKITKRGQNVTFRCDPISEHNRLYWYRQTLGQGPEFLTYFQNEAQLEKSRLLSDRFSAERPKGSFSTLEIQRTEQGDSAMYLCASSRAGRTDTQYFGPGTRLTVL.

The genes are TRBV27 and TRBJ2-7, with TRBD1 identical over 9 bases. From germline, CDR1 is MNHEY and CDR2 SMNVEV (reference sequence). This CDR3 comprises 13 residues. V shed 5 bases, J shed 3 bases, and the junction held 2 bases outside the gene matches. CDR3: CASSKGQGYEQYF. The CDR3 region has the DNA TGTGCCAGCAGTAAGGGACAGGGCTACGAGCAGTACTTC.

The chain couples TRBV5-6 to TRBJ2-5, with D perhaps matching TRBD1 (5 bases). The germline CDR1 and CDR2 sequences are SGHDT and YYEEEE. CDR3 length: 13 residues. The V end was cut by 0 bases, the J end by 5 bases, with 8 bases between. CDR3 bases: TGTGCCAGCAGCTTGGCAGGGTACGAGACCCAGTACTTC. Amino acid sequence: CASSLAGYETQYF.